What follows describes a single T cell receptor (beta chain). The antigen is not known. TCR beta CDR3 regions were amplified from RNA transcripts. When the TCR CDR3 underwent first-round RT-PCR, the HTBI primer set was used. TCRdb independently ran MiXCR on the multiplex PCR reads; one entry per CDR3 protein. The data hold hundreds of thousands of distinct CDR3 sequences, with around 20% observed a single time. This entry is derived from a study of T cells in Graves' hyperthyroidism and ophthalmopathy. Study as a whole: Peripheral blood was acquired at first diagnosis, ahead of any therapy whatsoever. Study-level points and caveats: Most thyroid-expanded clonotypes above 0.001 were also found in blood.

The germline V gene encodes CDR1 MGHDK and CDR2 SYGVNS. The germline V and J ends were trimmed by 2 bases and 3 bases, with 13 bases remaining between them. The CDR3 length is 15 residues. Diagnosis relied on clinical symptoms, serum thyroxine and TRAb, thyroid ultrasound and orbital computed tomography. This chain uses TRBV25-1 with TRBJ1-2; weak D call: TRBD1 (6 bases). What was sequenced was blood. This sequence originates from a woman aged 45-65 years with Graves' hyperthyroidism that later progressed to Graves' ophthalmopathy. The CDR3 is CASSEGYGTYYGYTF. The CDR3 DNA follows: TGTGCCAGCAGTGAAGGCTACGGGACATACTATGGCTACACCTTC.